The sequence of this T cell receptor (beta chain) was determined in a study of blood T cell repertoires in COVID-19. Participants were aged roughly 18 to 90 years, lived in 24 US areas, and enrolled virtually. Cohort 3 recovery required two negative PCRs, clearance, or symptom resolution. Trimming took 4 bases from V and 3 from J; bases not matched to a gene: 9. Germline V gene data show CDR1 as MGHDK and CDR2 as SYGVNS. The CDR3 is 16 residues long. The protocol was immunoSEQ multiplex PCR, while the TCRdb copy is restricted to in-frame clones and leaves out a portion. The sample has more than 250,000 clones, around 90% seen once. The count of this clone is one.

V usage is TRBV25-1 and J usage is TRBJ2-3; 8 bases fit TRBD1. The clonotype originates from a woman between 35 and 50 years old who had recovered from COVID-19. The sequenced material came from PBMCs or T cells enriched from blood (not recorded which). Written as DNA, the CDR3 is TGTGCCAGCAGTGGCCGGACAGGGACGAGGACAGATACGCAGTATTTT. It codes for CASSGRTGTRTDTQYF.